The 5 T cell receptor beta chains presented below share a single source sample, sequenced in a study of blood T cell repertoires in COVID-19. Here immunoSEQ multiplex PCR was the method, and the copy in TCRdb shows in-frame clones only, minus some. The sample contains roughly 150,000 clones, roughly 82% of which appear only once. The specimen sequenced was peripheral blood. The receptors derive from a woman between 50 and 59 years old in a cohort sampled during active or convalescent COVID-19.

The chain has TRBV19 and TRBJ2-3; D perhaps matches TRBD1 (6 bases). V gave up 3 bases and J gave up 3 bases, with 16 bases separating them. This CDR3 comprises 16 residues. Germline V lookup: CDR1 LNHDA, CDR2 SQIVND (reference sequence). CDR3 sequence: CASSILLPGETDTQYF. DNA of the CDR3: TGTGCCAGTAGTATCCTACTCCCAGGGGAGACAGATACGCAGTATTTT. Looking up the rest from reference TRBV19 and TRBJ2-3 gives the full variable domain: DGGITQSPKYLFRKEGQNVTLSCEQNLNHDAMYWYRQDPGQGLRLIYYSQIVNDFQKGDIAEGYSVSREKKESFPLTVTSAQKNPTAFYLCASSILLPGETDTQYFGPGTRLTVL.

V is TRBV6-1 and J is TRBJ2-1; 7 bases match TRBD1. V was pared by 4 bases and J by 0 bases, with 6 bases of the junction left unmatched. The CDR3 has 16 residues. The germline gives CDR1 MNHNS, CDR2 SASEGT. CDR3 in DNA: TGTGCCAGCAGTGTTACCGGGACAGCCTCCTACAATGAGCAGTTCTTC. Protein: CASSVTGTASYNEQFF.

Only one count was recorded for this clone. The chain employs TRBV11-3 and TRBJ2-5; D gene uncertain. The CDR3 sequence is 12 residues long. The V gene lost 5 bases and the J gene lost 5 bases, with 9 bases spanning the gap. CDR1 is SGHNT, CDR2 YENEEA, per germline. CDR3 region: CASSKNGETQYF. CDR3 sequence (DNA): TGTGCCAGCAGCAAAAATGGCGAGACCCAGTACTTC.

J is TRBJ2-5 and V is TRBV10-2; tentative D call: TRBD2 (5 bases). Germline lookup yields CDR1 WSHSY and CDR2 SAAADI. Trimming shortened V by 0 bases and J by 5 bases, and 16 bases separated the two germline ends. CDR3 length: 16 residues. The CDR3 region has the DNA TGCGCCAGCAGTGAGTCGTCCGGGGTGGGGAGTGAGACCCAGTACTTC. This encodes CASSESSGVGSETQYF.

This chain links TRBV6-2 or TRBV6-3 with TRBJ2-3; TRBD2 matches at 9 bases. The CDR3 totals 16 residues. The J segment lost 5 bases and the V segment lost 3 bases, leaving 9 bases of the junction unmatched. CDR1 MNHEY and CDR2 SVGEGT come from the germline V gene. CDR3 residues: CASSYSGGGVQDTQYF. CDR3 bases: TGTGCCAGCAGTTATAGCGGCGGGGGGGTCCAAGATACGCAGTATTTT.